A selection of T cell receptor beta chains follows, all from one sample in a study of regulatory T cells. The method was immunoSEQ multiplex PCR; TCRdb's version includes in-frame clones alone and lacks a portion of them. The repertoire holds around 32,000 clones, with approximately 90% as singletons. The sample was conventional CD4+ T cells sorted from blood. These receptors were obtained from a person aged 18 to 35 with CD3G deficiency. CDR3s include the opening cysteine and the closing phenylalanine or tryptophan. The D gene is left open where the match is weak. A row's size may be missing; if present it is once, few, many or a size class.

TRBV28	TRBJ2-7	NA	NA	CASSSGEFYEQYF	TGTGCCAGCAGTTCAGGAGAATTCTACGAGCAGTACTTC
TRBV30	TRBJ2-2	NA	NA	CAWSLNTGELFF	TGTGCCTGGAGTTTGAACACCGGGGAGCTGTTTTTT
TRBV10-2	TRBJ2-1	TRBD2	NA	CASSEPGLAFYEQFF	TGCGCCAGCAGTGAGCCGGGACTAGCTTTCTATGAGCAGTTCTTC
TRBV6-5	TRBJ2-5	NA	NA	CASPRRGSQETQYF	TGTGCCAGTCCACGCCGAGGATCCCAAGAGACCCAGTACTTC
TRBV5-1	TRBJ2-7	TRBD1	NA	CASSSGTGGGKQYF	TGCGCCAGCAGCTCGGGGACAGGGGGCGGAAAGCAGTACTTC
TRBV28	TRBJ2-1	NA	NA	CASKRAGTGPYNEQFF	TGTGCCAGCAAAAGGGCGGGGACCGGCCCCTACAATGAGCAGTTCTTC
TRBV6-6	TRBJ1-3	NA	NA	CASKLESSGNTIYF	TGTGCCAGCAAATTAGAGAGCTCTGGAAACACCATATATTTT
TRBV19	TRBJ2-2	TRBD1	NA	CASSIPMTGGYTGELFF	TGTGCCAGTAGTATACCCATGACAGGGGGTTACACCGGGGAGCTGTTTTTT
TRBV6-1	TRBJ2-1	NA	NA	CASGRPGHNEQFF	TGTGCCAGCGGGCGTCCCGGTCACAATGAGCAGTTCTTC
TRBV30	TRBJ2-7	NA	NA	CAWSAGGSYEQYF	TGTGCCTGGAGCGCTGGGGGTTCCTACGAGCAGTACTTC
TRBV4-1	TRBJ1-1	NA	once	CASRLGPWGTEAFF	TGCGCCAGCAGACTTGGTCCCTGGGGGACTGAAGCTTTCTTT
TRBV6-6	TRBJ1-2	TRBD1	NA	CASRPPGQSNYGYTF	TGTGCCAGCAGACCCCCGGGACAGTCTAACTATGGCTACACCTTC
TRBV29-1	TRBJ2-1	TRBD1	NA	CSVGQGGNEQFF	TGCAGCGTGGGACAGGGGGGGAATGAGCAGTTCTTC
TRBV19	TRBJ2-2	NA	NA	CASQTDTGELFF	TGTGCCAGCCAGACGGACACCGGGGAGCTGTTTTTT
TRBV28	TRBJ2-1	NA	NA	CASSSSSWGQFF	TGTGCCAGCAGTTCGTCCTCTTGGGGGCAGTTCTTC
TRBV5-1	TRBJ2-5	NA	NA	CASSLGDPQETQYF	TGCGCCAGCAGCTTGGGGGACCCTCAAGAGACCCAGTACTTC
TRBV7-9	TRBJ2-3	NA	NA	CASSLDFREDTQYF	TGTGCCAGCAGCTTAGATTTCCGTGAGGATACGCAGTATTTT
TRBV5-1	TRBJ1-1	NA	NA	CASSPQLNTEAFF	TGCGCCAGCAGCCCTCAGCTGAACACTGAAGCTTTCTTT
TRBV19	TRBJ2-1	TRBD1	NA	CASSIPRGQYNEQFF	TGTGCCAGTAGTATCCCCAGGGGGCAATACAATGAGCAGTTCTTC
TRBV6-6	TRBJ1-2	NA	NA	CASSFQGDGYTF	TGTGCCAGCAGTTTTCAAGGCGATGGCTACACCTTC
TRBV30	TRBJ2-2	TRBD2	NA	CAWSPWGLAGGGPGELFF	TGTGCCTGGAGCCCATGGGGACTAGCGGGAGGGGGCCCCGGGGAGCTGTTTTTT
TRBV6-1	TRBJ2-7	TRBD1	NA	CASKTGREQYF	TGTGCCAGCAAGACAGGGCGCGAGCAGTACTTC
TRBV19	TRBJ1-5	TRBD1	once	CASSIAGQGGQPQHF	TGTGCCAGTAGTATAGCCGGACAGGGCGGGCAGCCCCAGCATTTT